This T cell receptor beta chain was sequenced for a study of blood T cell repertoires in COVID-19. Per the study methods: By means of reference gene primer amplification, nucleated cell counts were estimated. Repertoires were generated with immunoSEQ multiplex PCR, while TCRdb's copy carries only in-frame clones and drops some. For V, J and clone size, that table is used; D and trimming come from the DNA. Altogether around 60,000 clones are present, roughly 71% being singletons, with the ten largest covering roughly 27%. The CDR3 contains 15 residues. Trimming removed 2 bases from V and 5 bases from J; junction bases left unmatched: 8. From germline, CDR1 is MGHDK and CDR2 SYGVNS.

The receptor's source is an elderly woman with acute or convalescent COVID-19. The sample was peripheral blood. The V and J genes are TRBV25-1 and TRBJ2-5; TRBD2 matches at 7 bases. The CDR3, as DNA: TGTGCCAGCAGTGAAGGTTCGGGAGGCCTGGAGACCCAGTACTTC. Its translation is CASSEGSGGLETQYF.